A selection of T cell receptor beta chains follows, all from one sample in a study of blood T cell repertoires in COVID-19. Here immunoSEQ multiplex PCR was the method, and the copy in TCRdb shows in-frame clones only, minus some. This sample has fewer than 250,000 clones, with approximately 81% found just once. Sample: peripheral blood. Source of these receptors: a woman over 75 with COVID-19, enrolled during active disease. Both conserved end residues are part of each CDR3. D genes are given only for firm matches. A clone size is listed for some rows: how often the clone was seen (once, few, many), or a class if it is expanded.

TRBV7-7	.	.	TRBJ2-1	TGTGCTAGCCACGGGATTGACAATGAGCAGTTCTTC	CASHGIDNEQFF
TRBV28	.	.	TRBJ1-4	TGTGCCAGCAGTGGAGCGGACGGGGGGAATGAAAAACTGTTTTTT	CASSGADGGNEKLFF
TRBV15	.	.	TRBJ2-1	TGTGCCACCAGCAGAATGGGAGCCTACAATGAGCAGTTCTTC	CATSRMGAYNEQFF
TRBV5-1	.	.	TRBJ2-2	TGCGCCAGCAGCTTGGAGCCAGGGGCGAACACCGGGGAGCTGTTTTTT	CASSLEPGANTGELFF
TRBV15	.	.	TRBJ1-2	TGTGCCACCAGCAGCTCAGGGGTCGGCTACACCTTC	CATSSSGVGYTF
TRBV19	TRBD1	.	TRBJ1-1	TGTGCCAGTACCCTGGGACAGGGGGCTTATACTGAAGCTTTCTTT	CASTLGQGAYTEAFF
TRBV5-1	.	.	TRBJ2-4	TGCGCCAGCAGCGTGCTGGGGCCTGGGGACATTCAGTACTTC	CASSVLGPGDIQYF
TRBV5-1	.	.	TRBJ1-2	TGCGCCAGCAGGGAGGGATCGCAAGGCTATGGCTACACCTTC	CASREGSQGYGYTF
TRBV27	.	.	TRBJ1-2	TGTGCCAGCAGTTCTCCAGGGATGTTCTATGGCTACACCTTC	CASSSPGMFYGYTF
TRBV11-2	.	.	TRBJ2-2	TGTGCCAGCAGCTTTACCGACGCAGGCACCGGGGAGCTGTTTTTT	CASSFTDAGTGELFF
TRBV19	TRBD2	.	TRBJ2-2	TGTGCCTTACCGGGGGGGCGCGAAGGGGAGCTGTTTTTT	CALPGGREGELFF
TRBV25-1	TRBD1	.	TRBJ1-1	TGTGCCAGCAGTGCCCCTCCCGGACAGGGGGCGCATTACACTGAAGCTTTCTTT	CASSAPPGQGAHYTEAFF
TRBV3-1/TRBV3-2	TRBD2	.	TRBJ2-2	TGTGCCAGCAGCCAAGTTCGAGCGGGGGGGATTACGAACACCGGGGAGCTGTTTTTT	CASSQVRAGGITNTGELFF
TRBV5-1	TRBD1	.	TRBJ1-1	TGCGCCAGCAGCTTGGGGACAGGACCATGGGCTGAAGCTTTCTTT	CASSLGTGPWAEAFF
TRBV3-1/TRBV3-2	.	.	TRBJ2-5	TGTGCCAGCAGCCAAAAGATTCCTGGGAGTGGGGCCCAGTACTTC	CASSQKIPGSGAQYF
TRBV18	TRBD1	.	TRBJ2-2	TGTGCCACCCTAGGGGCGGACAGGACCACCGGGGAGCTGTTTTTT	CATLGADRTTGELFF
TRBV3-1/TRBV3-2	.	.	TRBJ1-3	TGTGCCAGCAGACCCAGCTCTGGAAACACCATATATTTT	CASRPSSGNTIYF
TRBV19	.	once	TRBJ1-2	TGTGCCAGTGGGACTCAAGGACCTCGGGCCCAACGGGGCTACACCTTC	CASGTQGPRAQRGYTF
TRBV6-5	TRBD1	.	TRBJ1-1	TGTGCCAGCAGAGGACAGGTAAACACTGAAGCTTTCTTT	CASRGQVNTEAFF
TRBV28	TRBD1	.	TRBJ1-3	TGTGCCAGCAGTTTATTTTATATTGGTCGCACAGGGGGAGATGCTGGAAACACCATATATTTT	CASSLFYIGRTGGDAGNTIYF
TRBV27	.	few	TRBJ1-4	TGTGCCAGCAGTTTCGGGATGAGTAATGAAAAACTGTTTTTT	CASSFGMSNEKLFF
TRBV5-1	TRBD2	.	TRBJ2-3	TGCGCCAGCAGCCTGGACGGGACTAGCGGCACAGATACGCAGTATTTT	CASSLDGTSGTDTQYF
TRBV3-1/TRBV3-2	TRBD1	few	TRBJ1-1	TGTGCCAGCAGCTTTGAAGGACAGGGGGACACTGAAGCTTTCTTT	CASSFEGQGDTEAFF
TRBV30	.	.	TRBJ2-3	TGTGCCCACGGAGGGGGAGGGGATACGCAGTATTTT	CAHGGGGDTQYF
TRBV4-1	.	.	TRBJ2-1	TGCGCCAGCAGCCAAAGTCCGGGTCCCTACAATGAGCAGTTCTTC	CASSQSPGPYNEQFF
TRBV5-1	.	.	TRBJ1-6	TGCGCCAGCAGCCGGACAGTGGAGAGCTCCTATAATTCACCCCTCCACTTT	CASSRTVESSYNSPLHF
TRBV18	.	.	TRBJ1-1	TGTGCCAGCTCACCACCTAATACCGGGGGGAGGACTGAAGCTTTCTTT	CASSPPNTGGRTEAFF
TRBV3-1/TRBV3-2	TRBD2	.	TRBJ2-7	TGTGCCAGCAGGGGGGGGGCCTACGAGCAGTACTTC	CASRGGAYEQYF
TRBV7-3	.	.	TRBJ1-2	TGTGCCAGCAGCTTCCGGGTCTACACCTTC	CASSFRVYTF
TRBV7-2	TRBD1	.	TRBJ1-5	TGTGCCAGCAGCTTAGCACAGGGGGCCCAGCCCCAGCATTTT	CASSLAQGAQPQHF
TRBV5-5	TRBD2	.	TRBJ2-5	TGTGCCAGCAGCTTGCTAGCGGGGGGGCAGGTGACCCAGTACTTC	CASSLLAGGQVTQYF
TRBV5-6	TRBD1	.	TRBJ1-5	TGTGCCAGCAGCTTGTACGGTCAGGGGGGACAGCCCCAGCATTTT	CASSLYGQGGQPQHF
TRBV15	.	.	TRBJ2-1	TGTGCCACCAGCAGAGATCGACTCAATGAGCAGTTCTTC	CATSRDRLNEQFF
TRBV5-1	.	.	TRBJ1-1	TGCGCCAGCAGCACAGGGTCGAACACTGAAGCTTTCTTT	CASSTGSNTEAFF
TRBV6-2/TRBV6-3	TRBD1	few	TRBJ1-2	TGTGCCAGCAGTTACACAAGACAGGGCGCTCCCCATGGCTACACCTTC	CASSYTRQGAPHGYTF
TRBV27	.	.	TRBJ1-1	TGTGCCAGCAGTTTCGCAGGAATGAACACTGAAGCTTTCTTT	CASSFAGMNTEAFF
TRBV6-6	.	.	TRBJ2-5	TGTGCCAGCAGCTCAGGCTCTGGACGGGGAATAACCCAGTACTTC	CASSSGSGRGITQYF
TRBV18	.	.	TRBJ2-3	TGTGCCAGCTCACCATTGGCACCGAGCACAGATACGCAGTATTTT	CASSPLAPSTDTQYF
TRBV19	TRBD1	.	TRBJ1-4	TGTGCCAGTAGTATAGATCTCGGCGGACAGGGTGGAAACGAAAAACTGTTTTTT	CASSIDLGGQGGNEKLFF
TRBV9	.	.	TRBJ2-1	TGTGCCAGCAGCGCGGGACTTTTTGCCTACAATGAGCAGTTCTTC	CASSAGLFAYNEQFF
TRBV7-3	.	.	TRBJ2-3	TGTGCCAGCAGCCAGACAGGAGGTAAAGATACGCAGTATTTT	CASSQTGGKDTQYF
TRBV19	.	.	TRBJ2-1	TGTGCCAGTAGTAGAGGCGGGGAGCAGTTCTTC	CASSRGGEQFF
TRBV7-2	.	.	TRBJ1-1	TGTGCCAGCAGCTTAGGGGGCGCGGACACTGAAGCTTTCTTT	CASSLGGADTEAFF
TRBV10-3	TRBD2	.	TRBJ2-3	TGTGCCACCAAAACTGGGGGGGGTCTCACAGATACGCAGTATTTT	CATKTGGGLTDTQYF
TRBV5-4	TRBD1	.	TRBJ1-1	TGTGCCAGCAGCTCCCCGGAACAGGGGGTGGGGACTGAAGCTTTCTTT	CASSSPEQGVGTEAFF
TRBV3-1/TRBV3-2	.	.	TRBJ1-1	TGTGCCAGCAGCCAAATGGACAGTAACACTGAAGCTTTCTTT	CASSQMDSNTEAFF
TRBV13	.	.	TRBJ1-6	TGTGCCAGCGGCCTGGCCAGCTATAATTCACCCCTCCACTTT	CASGLASYNSPLHF
TRBV5-5	.	.	TRBJ2-7	TGTGCCAGCAGGCAGGCAGTTTTTTCCCCCTTCGAGCAGTACTTC	CASRQAVFSPFEQYF
TRBV7-2	.	.	TRBJ2-1	TGTGCCAGCAGAACTGGACTGAACAATGAGCAGTTCTTC	CASRTGLNNEQFF
TRBV27	.	once	TRBJ1-3	TGTGCCAGCAGTCCCCTGGCGGCTGGAAACACCATATATTTT	CASSPLAAGNTIYF
TRBV7-2	TRBD1	.	TRBJ2-5	TGTGCCAGCAGCTTAGCCAGGGGGCTCTCCTCGGGTTTAAAGACCCAGTACTTC	CASSLARGLSSGLKTQYF
TRBV5-4	.	.	TRBJ1-5	TGTGCCAGCAGCTTGGGAGGACAGACCAATCAGCCCCAGCATTTT	CASSLGGQTNQPQHF
TRBV28	.	.	TRBJ1-1	TGTGCCAGCAGTTTTAATTTTGTCAGGACTGAAGCTTTCTTT	CASSFNFVRTEAFF
TRBV6-6	.	.	TRBJ1-5	TGTGCCAGCAGTTGGGGGGGGGTGGATAGCAATCAGCCCCAGCATTTT	CASSWGGVDSNQPQHF
TRBV19	TRBD1	.	TRBJ1-1	TGTGCCAGTAGTCCGGACAGGGGATTGAACACTGAAGCTTTCTTT	CASSPDRGLNTEAFF
TRBV3-1/TRBV3-2	TRBD1	few	TRBJ1-4	TGTGCCAGCAGCTTGACCGGGACAGGGGGCAGGACTAATGAAAAACTGTTTTTT	CASSLTGTGGRTNEKLFF
TRBV2	TRBD1	.	TRBJ2-4	TGTGCCAGCAGTGGGGGACAGGGGGAGAACATTCAGTACTTC	CASSGGQGENIQYF
TRBV9	.	once	TRBJ2-2	TGTGCCAGCAGCGTGCGAGGCACCGGGGAGCTGTTTTTT	CASSVRGTGELFF
TRBV2	.	.	TRBJ2-3	TGTGCCAGCAGTCCCGCGGGCAGAAGCACAGATACGCAGTATTTT	CASSPAGRSTDTQYF
TRBV6-2/TRBV6-3	.	.	TRBJ1-1	TGTGCCAGCAGTTGGCGGGTAATGAACACTGAAGCTTTCTTT	CASSWRVMNTEAFF